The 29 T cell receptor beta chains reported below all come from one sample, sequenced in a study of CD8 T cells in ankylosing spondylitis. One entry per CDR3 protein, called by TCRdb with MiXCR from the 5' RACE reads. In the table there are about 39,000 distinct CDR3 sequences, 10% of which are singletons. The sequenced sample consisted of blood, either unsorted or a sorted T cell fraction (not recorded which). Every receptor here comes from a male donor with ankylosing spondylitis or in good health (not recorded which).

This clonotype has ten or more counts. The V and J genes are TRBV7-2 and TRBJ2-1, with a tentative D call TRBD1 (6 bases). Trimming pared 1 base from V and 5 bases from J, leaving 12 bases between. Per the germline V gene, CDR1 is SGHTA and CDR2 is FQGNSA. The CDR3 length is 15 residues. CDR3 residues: CASSLDGTPNNEQFF. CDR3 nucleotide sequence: TGTGCCAGCAGCTTAGACGGGACACCCAACAATGAGCAGTTCTTC.

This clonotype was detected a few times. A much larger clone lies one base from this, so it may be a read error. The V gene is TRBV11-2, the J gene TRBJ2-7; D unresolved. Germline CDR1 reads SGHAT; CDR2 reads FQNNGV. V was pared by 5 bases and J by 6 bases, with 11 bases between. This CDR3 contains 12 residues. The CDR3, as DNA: TGTGCCAGCAGCCCGAATGGGTGCGAGCAGTACTTC. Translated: CASSPNGCEQYF. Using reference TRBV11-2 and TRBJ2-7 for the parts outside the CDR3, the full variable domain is EAGVAQSPRYKIIEKRQSVAFWCNPISGHATLYWYQQILGQGPKLLIQFQNNGVVDDSQLPKDRFSAERLKGVDSTLKIQPAKLEDSAVYLCASSPNGCEQYFGPGTRLTVT.

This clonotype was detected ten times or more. CDR3 coding DNA: TGCAGCGTTGAACCCCCGGATTACTACAATGAGCAGTTCTTC. Its protein product is CSVEPPDYYNEQFF. The rearrangement joins TRBV29-1 to TRBJ2-1; no firm D call. CDR3 length: 14 residues. CDR1 is SQVTM and CDR2 is ANQGSEA in the germline V gene. The germline V and J ends were trimmed by 2 bases and 3 bases, with 11 bases remaining between them.

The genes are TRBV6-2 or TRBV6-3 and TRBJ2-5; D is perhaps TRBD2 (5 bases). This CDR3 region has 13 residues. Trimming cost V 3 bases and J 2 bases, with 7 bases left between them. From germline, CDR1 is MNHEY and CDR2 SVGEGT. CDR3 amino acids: CASSYRLQETQYF. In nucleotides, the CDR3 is TGTGCCAGCAGTTATAGACTACAAGAGACCCAGTACTTC.

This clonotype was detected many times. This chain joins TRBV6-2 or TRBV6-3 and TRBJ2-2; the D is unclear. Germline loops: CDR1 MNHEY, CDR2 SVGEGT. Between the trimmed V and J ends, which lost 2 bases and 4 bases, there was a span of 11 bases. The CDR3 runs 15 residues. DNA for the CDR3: TGTGCCAGCAGTTACCAGGCCTCGCGCACCGGGGAGCTGTTTTTT. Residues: CASSYQASRTGELFF.

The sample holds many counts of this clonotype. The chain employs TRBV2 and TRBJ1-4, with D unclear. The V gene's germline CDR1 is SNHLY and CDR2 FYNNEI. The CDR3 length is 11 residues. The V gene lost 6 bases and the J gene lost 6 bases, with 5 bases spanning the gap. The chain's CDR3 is CASSVDEKLFF. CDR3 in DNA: TGTGCCAGCAGCGTGGATGAAAAACTGTTTTTT.

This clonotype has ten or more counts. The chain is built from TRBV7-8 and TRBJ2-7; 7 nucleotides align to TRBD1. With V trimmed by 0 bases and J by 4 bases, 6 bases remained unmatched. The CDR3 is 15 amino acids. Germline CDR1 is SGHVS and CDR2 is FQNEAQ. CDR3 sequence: CASSLAVGGKYEQYF. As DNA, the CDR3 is TGTGCCAGCAGCTTAGCGGTAGGGGGCAAGTACGAGCAGTACTTC.

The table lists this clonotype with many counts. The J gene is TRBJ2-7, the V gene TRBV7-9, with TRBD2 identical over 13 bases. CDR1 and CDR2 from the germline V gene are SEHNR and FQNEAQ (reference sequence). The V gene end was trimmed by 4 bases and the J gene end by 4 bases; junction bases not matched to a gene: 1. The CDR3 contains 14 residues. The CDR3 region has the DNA TGTGCCAGCAGCTCGACTAGCGGGAGGTACGAGCAGTACTTC. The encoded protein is CASSSTSGRYEQYF. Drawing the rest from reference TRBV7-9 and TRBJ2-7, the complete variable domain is DTGVSQNPRHKITKRGQNVTFRCDPISEHNRLYWYRQTLGQGPEFLTYFQNEAQLEKSRLLSDRFSAERPKGSFSTLEIQRTEQGDSAMYLCASSSTSGRYEQYFGPGTRLTVT.

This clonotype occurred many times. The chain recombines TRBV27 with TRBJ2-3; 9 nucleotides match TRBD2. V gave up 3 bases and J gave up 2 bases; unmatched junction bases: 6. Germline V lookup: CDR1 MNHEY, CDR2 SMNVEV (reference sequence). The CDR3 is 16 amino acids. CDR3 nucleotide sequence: TGTGCCAGCAGTTTGGTGGGCGGGAGGGCCACAGATACGCAGTATTTT. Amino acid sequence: CASSLVGGRATDTQYF.

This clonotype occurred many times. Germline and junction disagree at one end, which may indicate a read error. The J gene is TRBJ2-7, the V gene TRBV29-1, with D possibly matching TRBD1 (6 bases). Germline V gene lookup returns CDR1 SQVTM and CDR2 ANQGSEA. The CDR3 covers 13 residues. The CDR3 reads CSVLQGYSCEQYF. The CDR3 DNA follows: TGCAGCGTTCTACAGGGTTACTCCTGCGAGCAGTACTTC.

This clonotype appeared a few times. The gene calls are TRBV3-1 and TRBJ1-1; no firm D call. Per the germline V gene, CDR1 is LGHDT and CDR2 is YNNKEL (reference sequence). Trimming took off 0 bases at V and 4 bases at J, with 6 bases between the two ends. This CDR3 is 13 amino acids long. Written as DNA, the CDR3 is TGTGCCAGCAGCCAAGAAGACTTCACTGAAGCTTTCTTT. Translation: CASSQEDFTEAFF.

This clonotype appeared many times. CDR3 sequence: CASSETGTNTGELFF. The CDR3 DNA reads as TGTGCCAGCTCAGAGACAGGCACGAACACCGGGGAGCTGTTTTTT. V is TRBV18 and J is TRBJ2-2; D possibly corresponds to TRBD1 (6 bases). CDR1 and CDR2 from the germline V gene are KGHSH and LQKENI. Trimming cost V 5 bases and J 0 bases, with 10 bases left between them. This CDR3 comprises 15 residues.

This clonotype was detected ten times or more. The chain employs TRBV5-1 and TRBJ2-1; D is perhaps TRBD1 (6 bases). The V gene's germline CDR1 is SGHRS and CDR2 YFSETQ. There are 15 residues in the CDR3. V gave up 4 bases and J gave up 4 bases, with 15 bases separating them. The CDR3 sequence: CASSPDRPVYNEQFF. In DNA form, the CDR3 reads TGCGCCAGCAGCCCGGACAGACCTGTTTACAATGAGCAGTTCTTC.

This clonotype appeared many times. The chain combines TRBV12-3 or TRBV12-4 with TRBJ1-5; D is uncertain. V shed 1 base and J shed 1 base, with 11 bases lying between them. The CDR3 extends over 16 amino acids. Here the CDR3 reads CASSLGYPGSNQPQHF. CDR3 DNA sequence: TGTGCCAGCAGTTTAGGGTATCCGGGGAGCAATCAGCCCCAGCATTTT.

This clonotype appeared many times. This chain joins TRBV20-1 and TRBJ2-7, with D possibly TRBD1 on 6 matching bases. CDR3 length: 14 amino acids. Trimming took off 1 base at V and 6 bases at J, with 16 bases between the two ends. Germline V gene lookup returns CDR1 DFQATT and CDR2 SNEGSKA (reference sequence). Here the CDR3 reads CSARGRDTCCEQYF. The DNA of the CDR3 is TGCAGTGCTAGAGGCCGGGACACCTGCTGCGAGCAGTACTTC.

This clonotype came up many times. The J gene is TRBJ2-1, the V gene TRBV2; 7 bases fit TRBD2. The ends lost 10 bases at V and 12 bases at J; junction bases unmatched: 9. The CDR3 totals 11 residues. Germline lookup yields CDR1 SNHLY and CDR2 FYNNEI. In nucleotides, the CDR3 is TGTGCCACCAGAAATAGCGGGCGGCAGTTCTTC. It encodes CATRNSGRQFF.

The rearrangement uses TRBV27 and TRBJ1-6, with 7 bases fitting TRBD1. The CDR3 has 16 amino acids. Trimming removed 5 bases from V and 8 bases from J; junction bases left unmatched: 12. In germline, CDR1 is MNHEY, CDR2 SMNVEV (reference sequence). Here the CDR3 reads CASSALQGLWDSPLHF. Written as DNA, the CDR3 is TGTGCCAGCAGTGCCCTACAGGGGCTTTGGGATTCACCCCTCCACTTT.

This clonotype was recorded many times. CDR3 amino acids: CASSEFILSSYNEQFF. CDR3 DNA: TGTGCCAGCAGTGAGTTCATTCTAAGCTCCTACAATGAGCAGTTCTTC. The chain links TRBV6-1 to TRBJ2-1; D is ambiguous. Germline V gene lookup returns CDR1 MNHNS and CDR2 SASEGT. CDR3 length equals 16 residues. V was clipped by 3 bases and J by 0 bases, with 12 bases between them.

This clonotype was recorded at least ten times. CDR3 loop: CASSLEESRYNEQFF. The CDR3 DNA is TGCGCCAGCAGCTTGGAGGAGTCCCGGTACAATGAGCAGTTCTTC. The chain employs TRBV5-1 and TRBJ2-1; unclear D gene. This CDR3 is 15 amino acids long. V was cut by 0 bases and J by 4 bases, with 11 bases left in between. In germline, CDR1 is SGHRS, CDR2 YFSETQ.

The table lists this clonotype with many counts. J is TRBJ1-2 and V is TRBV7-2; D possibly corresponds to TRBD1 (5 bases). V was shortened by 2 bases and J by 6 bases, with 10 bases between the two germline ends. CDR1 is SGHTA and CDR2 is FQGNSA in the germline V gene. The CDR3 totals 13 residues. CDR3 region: CASSLRTGDGYTF. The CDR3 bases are TGTGCCAGCAGCTTACGAACGGGGGATGGCTACACCTTC.

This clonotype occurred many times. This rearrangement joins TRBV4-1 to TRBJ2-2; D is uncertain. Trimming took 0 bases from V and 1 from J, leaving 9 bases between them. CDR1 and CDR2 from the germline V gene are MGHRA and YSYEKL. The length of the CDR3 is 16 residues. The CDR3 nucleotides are TGCGCCAGCAGCCAAGAGAAGTCGGTGAACACCGGGGAGCTGTTTTTT. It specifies CASSQEKSVNTGELFF.

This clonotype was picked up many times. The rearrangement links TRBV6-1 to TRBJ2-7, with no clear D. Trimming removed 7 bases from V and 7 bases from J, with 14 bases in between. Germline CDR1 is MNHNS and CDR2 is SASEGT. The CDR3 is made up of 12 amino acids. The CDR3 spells CASMVRAGEQYF. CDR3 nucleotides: TGTGCCAGCATGGTCCGGGCTGGTGAGCAGTACTTC.

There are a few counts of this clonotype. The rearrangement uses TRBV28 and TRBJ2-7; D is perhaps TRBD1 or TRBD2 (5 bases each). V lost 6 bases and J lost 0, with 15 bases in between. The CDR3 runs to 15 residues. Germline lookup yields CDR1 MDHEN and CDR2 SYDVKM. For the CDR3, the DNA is TGTGCCAGCAGCTCCGGGACCGGAAGCTCCTACGAGCAGTACTTC. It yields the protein CASSSGTGSSYEQYF.

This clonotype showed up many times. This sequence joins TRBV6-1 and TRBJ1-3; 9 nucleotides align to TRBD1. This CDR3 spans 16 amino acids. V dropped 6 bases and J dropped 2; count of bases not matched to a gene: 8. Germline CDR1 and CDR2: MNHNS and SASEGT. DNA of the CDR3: TGTGCCAGCAGAGAACGCCGGGACAGGGCTGGAAACACCATATATTTT. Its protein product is CASRERRDRAGNTIYF.

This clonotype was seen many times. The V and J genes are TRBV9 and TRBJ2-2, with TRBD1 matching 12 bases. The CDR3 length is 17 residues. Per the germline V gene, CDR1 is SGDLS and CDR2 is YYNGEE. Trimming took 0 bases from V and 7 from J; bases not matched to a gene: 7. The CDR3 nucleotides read TGTGCCAGCAGCGTAGCTGGAGGGACAGGGGGCCTCGGGGAGCTGTTTTTT. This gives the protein CASSVAGGTGGLGELFF.

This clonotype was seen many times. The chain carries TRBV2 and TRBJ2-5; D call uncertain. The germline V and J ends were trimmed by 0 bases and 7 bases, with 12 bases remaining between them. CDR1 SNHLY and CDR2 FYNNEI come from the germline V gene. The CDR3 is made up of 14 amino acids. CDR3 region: CASSEALLRGTQYF. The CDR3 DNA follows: TGTGCCAGCAGTGAAGCGCTTTTACGTGGGACCCAGTACTTC.

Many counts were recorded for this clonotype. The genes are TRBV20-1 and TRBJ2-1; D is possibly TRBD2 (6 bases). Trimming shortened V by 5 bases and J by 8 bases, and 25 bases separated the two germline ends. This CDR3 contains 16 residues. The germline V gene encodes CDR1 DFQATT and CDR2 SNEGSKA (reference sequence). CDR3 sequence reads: CSAPRTGPEEGHEQFF. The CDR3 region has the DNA TGCAGTGCTCCCCGAACGGGACCCGAGGAGGGCCATGAGCAGTTCTTC.

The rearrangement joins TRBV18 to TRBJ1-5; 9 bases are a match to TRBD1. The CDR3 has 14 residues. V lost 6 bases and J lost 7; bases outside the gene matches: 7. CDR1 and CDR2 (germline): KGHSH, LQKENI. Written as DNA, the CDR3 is TGTGCCAGCTCTCGGACAGGGGATGAGCAGCCCCAGCATTTT. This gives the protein CASSRTGDEQPQHF.

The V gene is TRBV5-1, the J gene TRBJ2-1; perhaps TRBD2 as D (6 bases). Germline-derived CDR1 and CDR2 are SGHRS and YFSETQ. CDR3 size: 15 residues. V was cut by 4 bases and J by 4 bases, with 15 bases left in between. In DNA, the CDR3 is TGCGCCAGCAGCCTCACGGGAGAAAGGTACAATGAGCAGTTCTTC. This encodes CASSLTGERYNEQFF.